These T cell receptor beta chains were read from a single sample in a study of blood T cell repertoires in COVID-19. TCRdb's copy holds only in-frame clones and misses some; the assay was immunoSEQ multiplex PCR. The table shows about 240,000 clones, with approximately 86% occurring only once. The sequenced sample consisted of PBMCs or T cells enriched from blood (not recorded which). These TCRs come from a woman between 40 and 50 years old with acute COVID-19. Both conserved end residues are part of each CDR3. Each record gives: CDR3 DNA, CDR3 protein, D gene, V gene, clone size, J gene. A D gene is named only where the DNA matches it firmly. Clone size appears in some rows only: once, few, many, or a class for an expanded clone.

CDR3 DNA: TGTGCCAGCAGCGTAGACGTAGATGCGAACACCGGGGAGCTGTTTTTT
CDR3 protein: CASSVDVDANTGELFF
D gene: .
V gene: TRBV9
clone size: few
J gene: TRBJ2-2

CDR3 DNA: TGTGCCTACCCTGGGGGGGGCTTCGCAGATACGCAGTATTTT
CDR3 protein: CAYPGGGFADTQYF
D gene: .
V gene: TRBV6-8
clone size: .
J gene: TRBJ2-3

CDR3 DNA: TGTGCCAGCAGAGACTCTTCGGGAATCGAGCAGTACTTC
CDR3 protein: CASRDSSGIEQYF
D gene: .
V gene: TRBV6-5
clone size: .
J gene: TRBJ2-7

CDR3 DNA: TGTGCCAGCAGCTTGGCACTAGCGACCACCGGGGAGCTGTTTTTT
CDR3 protein: CASSLALATTGELFF
D gene: TRBD2
V gene: TRBV5-8
clone size: .
J gene: TRBJ2-2

CDR3 DNA: TGTGCCAGCGGGACAGGATCCAACGTCCTGACTTTC
CDR3 protein: CASGTGSNVLTF
D gene: TRBD1
V gene: TRBV6-4
clone size: .
J gene: TRBJ2-6

CDR3 DNA: TGTGCCAGCAGCTTGATATCTGGGGGAGGTGAAGCTTTCTTT
CDR3 protein: CASSLISGGGEAFF
D gene: .
V gene: TRBV5-5
clone size: .
J gene: TRBJ1-1

CDR3 DNA: TGCAGCGCCGAGGGGGAGCCGGGCTCCTACAATGAGCAGTTCTTC
CDR3 protein: CSAEGEPGSYNEQFF
D gene: .
V gene: TRBV29-1
clone size: .
J gene: TRBJ2-1

CDR3 DNA: TGTGCCAGCAGCCCCGGGGGCAATCAGCCCCAGCATTTT
CDR3 protein: CASSPGGNQPQHF
D gene: .
V gene: TRBV7-9
clone size: few
J gene: TRBJ1-5

CDR3 DNA: TGTGCCAGCAGCGTAACTGGGACAGGGGGACAGCCCCAGCATTTT
CDR3 protein: CASSVTGTGGQPQHF
D gene: TRBD1
V gene: TRBV9
clone size: .
J gene: TRBJ1-5

CDR3 DNA: TGTGCCAGCAGTTTCAGGGGCGGAACGACCTACGAGCAGTACTTC
CDR3 protein: CASSFRGGTTYEQYF
D gene: .
V gene: TRBV6-5
clone size: .
J gene: TRBJ2-7

CDR3 DNA: TGTGCCAGTAGTATCAGCGGGAGGTTCTTGGATACGCAGTATTTT
CDR3 protein: CASSISGRFLDTQYF
D gene: TRBD2
V gene: TRBV19
clone size: .
J gene: TRBJ2-3

CDR3 DNA: TGTGCCAGCATGCGTGCCCTAGGGAACACTGAAGCTTTCTTT
CDR3 protein: CASMRALGNTEAFF
D gene: .
V gene: TRBV6-5
clone size: once
J gene: TRBJ1-1

CDR3 DNA: TGTGCCAGTAGTATCGGACAGGGAAACACCGGGGAGCTGTTTTTT
CDR3 protein: CASSIGQGNTGELFF
D gene: TRBD1
V gene: TRBV19
clone size: .
J gene: TRBJ2-2

CDR3 DNA: TGTGCCACCAGTGATTTGGACCAACAAGGAGGTATAGAGACCCAGTACTTC
CDR3 protein: CATSDLDQQGGIETQYF
D gene: .
V gene: TRBV24-1
clone size: .
J gene: TRBJ2-5

CDR3 DNA: TGCGCCAGCAGCTTGGCCACACTAGCGGGAGGGTGGGGAGCTCACAATGAGCAGTTCTTC
CDR3 protein: CASSLATLAGGWGAHNEQFF
D gene: TRBD2
V gene: TRBV5-1
clone size: .
J gene: TRBJ2-1

CDR3 DNA: TGTGCCAGCAGCCAGGACAGGGGTAAAGAGACCCAGTACTTC
CDR3 protein: CASSQDRGKETQYF
D gene: TRBD1
V gene: TRBV9
clone size: .
J gene: TRBJ2-5

CDR3 DNA: TGTGCCAGCAGCAAAAGCCTCCAAGACAGGGAGGACTATGGCTACACCTTC
CDR3 protein: CASSKSLQDREDYGYTF
D gene: .
V gene: TRBV21-1
clone size: .
J gene: TRBJ1-2

CDR3 DNA: TGTGCCAGCAGCCAAGACACTAGCGGGTTAGCCAAAAACATTCAGTACTTC
CDR3 protein: CASSQDTSGLAKNIQYF
D gene: TRBD2
V gene: TRBV4-2
clone size: .
J gene: TRBJ2-4

CDR3 DNA: TGCGCCAGCAGTGGTGCTAGCGGGAGGTCTTTCAATGAGCAGTTCTTC
CDR3 protein: CASSGASGRSFNEQFF
D gene: TRBD2
V gene: TRBV10-1
clone size: .
J gene: TRBJ2-1

CDR3 DNA: TGTGCCAGCAGCCCTAGGACAGGGGACAACAAAAACATTCAGTACTTC
CDR3 protein: CASSPRTGDNKNIQYF
D gene: TRBD1
V gene: TRBV7-6
clone size: .
J gene: TRBJ2-4

CDR3 DNA: TGTGCCACCAGCAGAGTCCGAATGGGAGGGTACGGAGAGACCCAGTACTTC
CDR3 protein: CATSRVRMGGYGETQYF
D gene: TRBD2
V gene: TRBV15
clone size: once
J gene: TRBJ2-5

CDR3 DNA: TGTGCCAGCTCACCCAACTTTGTGGTACCGCTAGCTAACTATGGCTACACCTTC
CDR3 protein: CASSPNFVVPLANYGYTF
D gene: .
V gene: TRBV18
clone size: .
J gene: TRBJ1-2

CDR3 DNA: TGTGCCAGCGCCTTGGGCCCCTACGGCTACGAGCAGTACTTC
CDR3 protein: CASALGPYGYEQYF
D gene: .
V gene: TRBV3-1/TRBV3-2
clone size: once
J gene: TRBJ2-7

CDR3 DNA: TGTGCCAGTACCAAGGAGGGGCCTGGGGCCAACGTCCTGACTTTC
CDR3 protein: CASTKEGPGANVLTF
D gene: .
V gene: TRBV19
clone size: .
J gene: TRBJ2-6

CDR3 DNA: TGTGCCATATCTCTCGGGACAGTTAACGAGCAGTACTTC
CDR3 protein: CAISLGTVNEQYF
D gene: TRBD1
V gene: TRBV2
clone size: .
J gene: TRBJ2-7

CDR3 DNA: TGTGCCAGCAGCCAACCAGAGGGCCTCACAGATACGCAGTATTTT
CDR3 protein: CASSQPEGLTDTQYF
D gene: .
V gene: TRBV3-1/TRBV3-2
clone size: .
J gene: TRBJ2-3

CDR3 DNA: TGTGCCAGTAGTAAGGTCCAGGGGCCTTTCAATCAGCCCCAGCATTTT
CDR3 protein: CASSKVQGPFNQPQHF
D gene: .
V gene: TRBV19
clone size: .
J gene: TRBJ1-5

CDR3 DNA: TGTGCCAGCAGCTATGGGGCTAGCGGGGTCAACACCGGGGAGCTGTTTTTT
CDR3 protein: CASSYGASGVNTGELFF
D gene: TRBD2
V gene: TRBV9
clone size: .
J gene: TRBJ2-2

CDR3 DNA: TGCGCCAGCAGCAAAGGGACTAGCGGGGGCTACGAGCAGTACTTC
CDR3 protein: CASSKGTSGGYEQYF
D gene: TRBD2
V gene: TRBV5-1
clone size: once
J gene: TRBJ2-7

CDR3 DNA: TGTGCCAGCATGCCGGGTGCTTCGAATCAGCCCCAGCATTTT
CDR3 protein: CASMPGASNQPQHF
D gene: .
V gene: TRBV2
clone size: .
J gene: TRBJ1-5

CDR3 DNA: TGTGCCAGCAGCCCAGGGACAGCGAACAATCAGCCCCAGCATTTT
CDR3 protein: CASSPGTANNQPQHF
D gene: TRBD1
V gene: TRBV5-8
clone size: .
J gene: TRBJ1-5

CDR3 DNA: TGTGCCAGCAGGTGGGGAGCGGGAAAGGGCAATGAGCAGTTCTTC
CDR3 protein: CASRWGAGKGNEQFF
D gene: TRBD2
V gene: TRBV6-5
clone size: .
J gene: TRBJ2-1

CDR3 DNA: TGTGCCAGCAGCTTAGATCACAGGGCGGCTGCTTTCTTT
CDR3 protein: CASSLDHRAAAFF
D gene: .
V gene: TRBV11-3
clone size: .
J gene: TRBJ1-1

CDR3 DNA: TGTGCCAGCAGCTTTAACAGGGGGCTGTATGATAGCAATCAGCCCCAGCATTTT
CDR3 protein: CASSFNRGLYDSNQPQHF
D gene: TRBD1
V gene: TRBV5-4
clone size: .
J gene: TRBJ1-5

CDR3 DNA: TGTGCAAGTCGCTTAATGGGGGGTGGAGAAAAACTGTTTTTT
CDR3 protein: CASRLMGGGEKLFF
D gene: .
V gene: TRBV12-2
clone size: .
J gene: TRBJ1-4

CDR3 DNA: TGTGCCAGCAGCTTGGATCGGGGGGCTGAAGCTTTCTTT
CDR3 protein: CASSLDRGAEAFF
D gene: .
V gene: TRBV7-9
clone size: .
J gene: TRBJ1-1

CDR3 DNA: TGTGCCAGAAGGGACAGTCCTAGCTACGAGCAGTACTTC
CDR3 protein: CARRDSPSYEQYF
D gene: .
V gene: TRBV21-1
clone size: few
J gene: TRBJ2-7

CDR3 DNA: TGTGCCAGCAGCTCACTTACGGGACAGGCAAACACTGAAGCTTTCTTT
CDR3 protein: CASSSLTGQANTEAFF
D gene: TRBD1
V gene: TRBV5-5
clone size: once
J gene: TRBJ1-1

CDR3 DNA: TGTGCCACCAGTGATCGGGGGGGTACGGGTCGCCACGAGCAGTACTTC
CDR3 protein: CATSDRGGTGRHEQYF
D gene: TRBD2
V gene: TRBV24-1
clone size: .
J gene: TRBJ2-7

CDR3 DNA: TGCGCCAGCACCCAATCCGGGACTACCCTTTACGAGCAGTACTTC
CDR3 protein: CASTQSGTTLYEQYF
D gene: TRBD2
V gene: TRBV5-1
clone size: .
J gene: TRBJ2-7

CDR3 DNA: TGCGCCAGCAGCTCGCTGGGACAGGGGACCGTCGGGGTCTTC
CDR3 protein: CASSSLGQGTVGVF
D gene: TRBD1
V gene: TRBV5-1
clone size: .
J gene: TRBJ2-7

CDR3 DNA: TGCGCCAGCAGCTTGGATGCTAGCGGTATATACGAGCAGTACTTC
CDR3 protein: CASSLDASGIYEQYF
D gene: TRBD2
V gene: TRBV5-1
clone size: .
J gene: TRBJ2-7

CDR3 DNA: TGTGCCAGCCGCCGGTTTGTGGATCAGCCCCAGCATTTT
CDR3 protein: CASRRFVDQPQHF
D gene: .
V gene: TRBV6-5
clone size: .
J gene: TRBJ1-5

CDR3 DNA: TGTGCCAGCAGCCAAGATAGCCCGGGAGGGGTATACAATGAGCAGTTCTTC
CDR3 protein: CASSQDSPGGVYNEQFF
D gene: TRBD2
V gene: TRBV3-1/TRBV3-2
clone size: many
J gene: TRBJ2-1

CDR3 DNA: TGTGCCAGCAGTTTACAAGGGGGCGGGCGAGAGACCCAGTACTTC
CDR3 protein: CASSLQGGGRETQYF
D gene: TRBD1
V gene: TRBV28
clone size: .
J gene: TRBJ2-5

CDR3 DNA: TGTGCCACCAGGGGGACAGGGACAGATACGCAGTATTTT
CDR3 protein: CATRGTGTDTQYF
D gene: TRBD1
V gene: TRBV24-1
clone size: few
J gene: TRBJ2-3

CDR3 DNA: TGCGCCAGCAGCTTGGGAGACAGGAACTCAGATACGCAGTATTTT
CDR3 protein: CASSLGDRNSDTQYF
D gene: .
V gene: TRBV5-1
clone size: .
J gene: TRBJ2-3

CDR3 DNA: TGCAGCGCTTCAACAGGGTTTAGCAATCAGCCCCAGCATTTT
CDR3 protein: CSASTGFSNQPQHF
D gene: .
V gene: TRBV29-1
clone size: .
J gene: TRBJ1-5

CDR3 DNA: TGCGCCAGCAGTGAGTCTGGGGGGAGCGGGACCCAGTACTTC
CDR3 protein: CASSESGGSGTQYF
D gene: .
V gene: TRBV10-1
clone size: .
J gene: TRBJ2-5

CDR3 DNA: TGTGCCAGCAGTTACGGGACTAGGAACACTGAAGCTTTCTTT
CDR3 protein: CASSYGTRNTEAFF
D gene: .
V gene: TRBV6-5
clone size: few
J gene: TRBJ1-1

CDR3 DNA: TGTGCCAGTAGACAACGGGACAGAGCTCTGGCTAACTATGGCTACACCTTC
CDR3 protein: CASRQRDRALANYGYTF
D gene: TRBD1
V gene: TRBV19
clone size: once
J gene: TRBJ1-2

CDR3 DNA: TGTGCCAGCAGTCCAATTAATCAGCCCCAGCATTTT
CDR3 protein: CASSPINQPQHF
D gene: .
V gene: TRBV28
clone size: .
J gene: TRBJ1-5